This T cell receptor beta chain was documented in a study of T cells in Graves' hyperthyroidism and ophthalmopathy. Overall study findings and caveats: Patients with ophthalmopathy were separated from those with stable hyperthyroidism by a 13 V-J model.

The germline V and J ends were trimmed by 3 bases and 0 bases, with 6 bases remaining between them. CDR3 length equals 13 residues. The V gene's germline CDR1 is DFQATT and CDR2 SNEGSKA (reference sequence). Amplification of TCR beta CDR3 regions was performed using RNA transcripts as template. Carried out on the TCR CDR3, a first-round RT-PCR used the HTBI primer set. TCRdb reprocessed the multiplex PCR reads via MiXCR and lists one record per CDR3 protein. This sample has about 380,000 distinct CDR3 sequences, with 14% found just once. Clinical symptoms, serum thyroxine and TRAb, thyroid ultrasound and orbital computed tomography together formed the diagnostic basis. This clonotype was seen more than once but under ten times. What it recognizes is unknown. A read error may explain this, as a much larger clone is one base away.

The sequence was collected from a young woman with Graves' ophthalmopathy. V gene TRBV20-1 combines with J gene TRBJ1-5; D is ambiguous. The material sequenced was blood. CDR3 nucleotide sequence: TGCAGTGCTAGTCGGTATAGCAATCAGCCCCAGCATTTT. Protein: CSASRYSNQPQHF.